What follows are 14 T cell receptor beta chains derived from one specimen sequenced in a study of T cells after posttransplantation cyclophosphamide. Cyclophosphamide on days +3 and +4 followed busulfan-fludarabine conditioning and a marrow graft. TCRdb keeps only in-frame clones here, not all; method: immunoSEQ multiplex PCR. The data show about 10,000 clones, approximately 78% seen once. The source material was PBMCs, sampled roughly 1,900 days after a stem cell transplant with posttransplant cyclophosphamide. These receptors came from a female patient aged 40 to 50 who received an allogeneic stem cell transplant from a related donor, was CMV-positive, and had no GVHD. Some T cells may arise from the graft donor.

This clone was picked up a small number of times. The chain couples TRBV4-1 to TRBJ1-4; TRBD1 aligns across 7 bases. The V gene end was trimmed by 0 bases and the J gene end by 11 bases; junction bases not matched to a gene: 12. The CDR3 sequence is 16 residues long. Germline V gene sequence: CDR1 MGHRA, CDR2 YSYEKL. As DNA, the CDR3 is TGCGCCAGCAGCCAAGAGCCCGACAGGGCGAATACGAAACTGTTTTTT. It codes for CASSQEPDRANTKLFF.

The chain combines TRBV5-1 with TRBJ2-1; tentative D call: TRBD2 (6 bases). Germline-derived CDR1 and CDR2 are SGHRS and YFSETQ. CDR3 length: 16 residues. Trimming pared 4 bases from V and 1 base from J, leaving 15 bases between. Here the CDR3 reads CASSRQSGWSYNEQFF. The CDR3 bases are TGCGCCAGCAGCCGACAAAGCGGGTGGTCCTACAATGAGCAGTTCTTC. Variable domain in full (rest from reference TRBV5-1 and TRBJ2-1): KAGVTQTPRYLIKTRGQQVTLSCSPISGHRSVSWYQQTPGQGLQFLFEYFSETQRNKGNFPGRFSGRQFSNSRSEMNVSTLELGDSALYLCASSRQSGWSYNEQFFGPGTRLTVL.

Note on this clone: The same CDR3 is also encoded by other DNA sequences in this sample. V and J are TRBV5-5 and TRBJ2-7; 8 positions match TRBD1. Germline V lookup: CDR1 SGHKS, CDR2 YYEKEE (reference sequence). V was pared by 0 bases and J by 7 bases, with 6 bases of the junction left unmatched. This CDR3 contains 14 residues. As DNA, the CDR3 is TGTGCCAGCAGCTTGGGGCAGGGGGCTCGGGAGCAGTACTTC. It encodes CASSLGQGAREQYF.

V usage is TRBV14 and J usage is TRBJ2-1; 11 bases line up with TRBD1. This CDR3 has 16 amino acids. V trimming: 0 bases; J trimming: 7 bases; junction bases outside the gene matches: 5. From germline, CDR1 is SGHDN and CDR2 FVKESK. The CDR3 coding sequence is TGTGCCAGCAGCCAAGAACCGGGACAGGGGGATAATGAGCAGTTCTTC. This sequence encodes CASSQEPGQGDNEQFF.

The CDR3 region has the DNA TGTGCCAGCAGCGGCCGGACTATCGGGGGGGAGACCCAGTACTTC. It is translated as CASSGRTIGGETQYF. This chain connects TRBV5-4 to TRBJ2-5; TRBD2 matches 7 bases. V shed 4 bases and J 5 bases; nucleotides not matched to a gene: 11. Germline CDR1 is SGHNT and CDR2 is YYREEE (reference sequence). The CDR3 length is 15 residues.

V and J are TRBV4-1 and TRBJ1-4; maybe TRBD1 (6 bases). The CDR3 is made up of 15 amino acids. V lost 2 bases, J lost 6 bases, and 13 bases lay in between. CDR1 is MGHRA, CDR2 YSYEKL, per germline. CDR3 protein: CASSQKGDMYEKLFF. The CDR3 DNA is TGCGCCAGCAGCCAAAAGGGGGACATGTATGAAAAACTGTTTTTT.

This chain links TRBV4-2 with TRBJ1-4; D not certain. Looked up from germline, CDR1 is LGHNA and CDR2 is YNFKEQ. This CDR3 has 16 residues. Trimming removed 5 bases at V and 12 bases at J, with 25 bases between. The CDR3 is CASSAKNAEAMNELFF. CDR3 bases: TGTGCCAGCAGCGCAAAAAATGCGGAGGCCATGAATGAACTGTTTTTT.

V gene TRBV7-3 combines with J gene TRBJ2-7; 7 positions agree with TRBD2. With 5 bases clipped from V and 4 bases from J, the junction kept 8 bases outside the gene matches. The CDR3 extends over 14 amino acids. Looked up from germline, CDR1 is SGHTA and CDR2 is FQGTGA. The DNA for the CDR3 is TGTGCCAGCAGCCCCTCGGGGGGATTATACGAGCAGTACTTC. Its translation: CASSPSGGLYEQYF.

The chain joins TRBV9 to TRBJ2-3; 14 bases match TRBD2. Germline CDR1 SGDLS, CDR2 YYNGEE. The CDR3 covers 21 residues. With V trimmed by 0 bases and J by 0 bases, 12 bases remained unmatched. The CDR3 nucleotides are TGTGCCAGCAGCGTAGACCCGACTAGCGGGGGGGCCCCTCTTAGCACAGATACGCAGTATTTT. Encoded protein: CASSVDPTSGGAPLSTDTQYF. Full variable domain (missing parts from reference TRBV9 and TRBJ2-3): DSGVTQTPKHLITATGQRVTLRCSPRSGDLSVYWYQQSLDQGLQFLIQYYNGEERAKGNILERFSAQQFPDLHSELNLSSLELGDSALYFCASSVDPTSGGAPLSTDTQYFGPGTRLTVL.

The V and J genes are TRBV7-6 and TRBJ1-1, with D tentatively TRBD1 (5 bases). V lost 1 base and J 0 bases, leaving 9 bases between the germline ends. Germline-derived CDR1 and CDR2 are SGHVS and FNYEAQ. The CDR3 spans 15 residues. CDR3 DNA sequence: TGTGCCAGCAGCTTAGGAGACAGAATGAACACTGAAGCTTTCTTT. Encoded protein: CASSLGDRMNTEAFF.

The CDR3 is CASSRQGHTGELFF. The CDR3 DNA follows: TGTGCCAGCAGCCGTCAGGGTCACACCGGGGAGCTGTTTTTT. The chain recombines TRBV14 with TRBJ2-2; weak D call: TRBD1 (5 bases). The germline V gene has CDR1 SGHDN and CDR2 FVKESK. The germline V and J ends were trimmed by 4 bases and 3 bases, with 9 bases remaining between them. This CDR3 spans 14 amino acids.

This clone was seen only once. The rearrangement uses TRBV11-3 and TRBJ2-7, with D perhaps matching TRBD2 (7 bases). Germline-derived CDR1 and CDR2 are SGHNT and YENEEA. The CDR3 contains 17 residues. Between the trimmed V and J ends, which lost 3 bases and 0 bases, there was a span of 18 bases. CDR3 coding DNA: TGTGCCAGCAGCTTTCCTTCTAGGGGGGGACGCTCCTACGAGCAGTACTTC. It is translated as CASSFPSRGGRSYEQYF.

The V call is TRBV28, the J call TRBJ2-5; 7 bases agree with TRBD1. This CDR3 spans 17 amino acids. V was pared by 1 base and J by 5 bases, with 13 bases of the junction left unmatched. Germline CDR1 reads MDHEN; CDR2 reads SYDVKM. The CDR3 nucleotides are TGTGCCAGCAGTTTATCCTTCGGGACAGCTCCACGGGAGACCCAGTACTTC. Amino acid sequence: CASSLSFGTAPRETQYF. The full variable domain, its missing parts supplied by reference TRBV28 and TRBJ2-5, is DVKVTQSSRYLVKRTGEKVFLECVQDMDHENMFWYRQDPGLGLRLIYFSYDVKMKEKGDIPEGYSVSREKKERFSLILESASTNQTSMYLCASSLSFGTAPRETQYFGPGTRLLVL.

The chain employs TRBV18 and TRBJ1-1, with a tentative D call TRBD1 (5 bases). The CDR3 covers 12 residues. The germline V and J ends were trimmed by 5 bases and 7 bases, with 11 bases remaining between them. Germline V gene sequence: CDR1 KGHSH, CDR2 LQKENI. CDR3 nucleotide sequence: TGTGCCAGCTCAGCCCGGGGGTATGAAGCTTTCTTT. Translating it yields CASSARGYEAFF.